The clone carrying this TCR beta chain was seen at least ten times. What it recognizes is unknown. Template material for amplifying TCR beta CDR3 regions consisted of RNA transcripts. Researchers ran a first-round RT-PCR on the TCR CDR3 using the HTBI primer set. TCRdb reanalysed the multiplex PCR reads using MiXCR and keeps one entry per CDR3 protein. The sample carries around 340,000 distinct CDR3 sequences, about 18% recorded once. The record originates from a study of T cells in Graves' hyperthyroidism and ophthalmopathy. Study at large: Peripheral blood was obtained at initial diagnosis, preceding any treatment.

General study points: Clonotypes that were expanded in thyroid above 0.001 mostly appeared in blood too.

Germline V lookup: CDR1 LGHDT, CDR2 YNNKEL (reference sequence). The CDR3 has 13 amino acids. With V trimmed by 1 base and J by 10 bases, 3 bases remained unmatched. Sequenced material: blood. The receptor's source is a woman aged 25 to 39 with Graves' hyperthyroidism that later progressed to Graves' ophthalmopathy. V gene TRBV3-1 combines with J gene TRBJ1-4; 7 bases are shared with TRBD1. DNA of the CDR3: TGTGCCAGCAGCCAAGGACAGGGCGGAAAACTGTTTTTT. This sequence encodes CASSQGQGGKLFF.